These 28 T cell receptor beta chains came from one sample sequenced in a study of cytomegalovirus exposure and HLA in healthy donors. The PCR had 60 Vbeta and 13 Jbeta primers. Clones were read by immunoSEQ multiplex PCR, and TCRdb kept only the in-frame ones, dropping some. The sample lists approximately 190,000 clones, around 80% occurring once. Sequencing was done on a sample of PBMCs. The source of these receptors is a man in his forties in good health and CMV-seropositive.

J is TRBJ1-1 and V is TRBV19; D might be TRBD1 (5 bases). Germline V gene data show CDR1 as LNHDA and CDR2 as SQIVND (reference sequence). CDR3 length: 15 amino acids. V was trimmed by 5 bases and J by 5 bases, leaving 18 bases between them. The CDR3 nucleotides read TGTGCCAGTAGTCCTTTAGGCGGGGGTAGGACTGAAGCTTTCTTT. It codes for CASSPLGGGRTEAFF.

V and J are TRBV9 and TRBJ2-5; tentatively, D is TRBD1 (5 bases). Trimming stripped 3 bases from V and 5 bases from J, with 17 bases between. This CDR3 contains 15 residues. Germline CDR1 is SGDLS and CDR2 is YYNGEE. CDR3 DNA sequence: TGTGCCAGCAGCGAGGGGAAACGACCTTTGGAGACCCAGTACTTC. This codes for CASSEGKRPLETQYF. The whole variable domain, remainder taken from reference TRBV9 and TRBJ2-5, is DSGVTQTPKHLITATGQRVTLRCSPRSGDLSVYWYQQSLDQGLQFLIQYYNGEERAKGNILERFSAQQFPDLHSELNLSSLELGDSALYFCASSEGKRPLETQYFGPGTRLLVL.

The chain employs TRBV7-8 and TRBJ2-2; perhaps TRBD1 as D (6 bases). V lost 2 bases, J lost 1 base, and 8 bases lay in between. The CDR3 length is 15 residues. Germline values: CDR1 SGHVS, CDR2 FQNEAQ. CDR3 sequence: CASSLRGQNTGELFF. The CDR3 bases are TGTGCCAGCAGCTTAAGGGGACAGAACACCGGGGAGCTGTTTTTT.

The rearrangement links TRBV6-5 to TRBJ1-5, with D perhaps TRBD1 (6 bases). This CDR3 has 14 residues. With 7 bases removed from V and 0 bases from J, the gap between germline ends came to 10 bases. Germline V lookup: CDR1 MNHEY, CDR2 SVGAGI. The CDR3 loop is CASKLQGSNQPQHF. The CDR3 region has the DNA TGTGCCAGCAAACTACAGGGTAGCAATCAGCCCCAGCATTTT.

V is TRBV27 and J is TRBJ2-1; TRBD1 matches 9 bases. Germline loops: CDR1 MNHEY, CDR2 SMNVEV (reference sequence). There are 16 residues in the CDR3. The V gene end was trimmed by 6 bases and the J gene end by 7 bases; junction bases not matched to a gene: 13. CDR3 sequence reads: CASRVLGTGFINEQFF. CDR3 in DNA: TGTGCCAGCAGAGTACTCGGGACAGGGTTCATTAATGAGCAGTTCTTC.

Only one count was recorded for this clone. V gene TRBV10-1 combines with J gene TRBJ2-7, with TRBD1 matching 9 bases. Germline V lookup: CDR1 WNHNN, CDR2 SYGVQD (reference sequence). CDR3 size: 14 residues. The V gene end was trimmed by 6 bases and the J gene end by 4 bases; junction bases not matched to a gene: 7. The CDR3 DNA follows: TGCGCCAGCAGCCCGGGACAGGGTGTTTACGAGCAGTACTTC. Residues: CASSPGQGVYEQYF.

The chain recombines TRBV19 with TRBJ2-7, with D possibly matching TRBD2 (6 bases). The germline gives CDR1 LNHDA, CDR2 SQIVND (reference sequence). This CDR3 comprises 15 residues. The V and J ends lost 5 bases and 5 bases respectively, with 19 bases between them. The CDR3 region is CASSQGGIPPHEQYF. The CDR3 DNA sequence: TGTGCCAGTAGTCAAGGCGGGATCCCACCCCACGAGCAGTACTTC.

J is TRBJ2-7 and V is TRBV18; weak D call: TRBD2 (5 bases). Trimming took 6 bases from V and 4 from J, leaving 7 bases between them. Germline V gene data show CDR1 as KGHSH and CDR2 as LQKENI. CDR3 length: 11 residues. CDR3 protein: CASSDSYEQYF. CDR3 sequence (DNA): TGTGCCAGCTCGGACTCATACGAGCAGTACTTC.

In its sample, this clone was seen a few times. The V call is TRBV4-3, the J call TRBJ1-5, with D possibly being TRBD1 (6 bases). Trimming took off 0 bases at V and 3 bases at J, with 9 bases between the two ends. CDR1 is LGHNA, CDR2 YSLEER, per germline. This CDR3 has 15 residues. The CDR3 region is CASSQEPGDNQPQHF. DNA for the CDR3: TGCGCCAGCAGCCAAGAACCAGGGGACAATCAGCCCCAGCATTTT.

The chain couples TRBV28 to TRBJ1-3, with D maybe TRBD1 (5 bases). V lost 1 base, J lost 2 bases, and 9 bases lay in between. The CDR3 consists of 15 residues. Germline V gene sequence: CDR1 MDHEN, CDR2 SYDVKM. CDR3 residues: CASSLLGGAGNTIYF. The CDR3 nucleotides read TGTGCCAGCAGTTTATTGGGAGGGGCTGGAAACACCATATATTTT.

This sequence joins TRBV19 and TRBJ2-1; weak D call: TRBD2 (6 bases). This CDR3 has 12 amino acids. Germline V CDR1 and CDR2: LNHDA, SQIVND (reference sequence). Trimming removed 9 bases at V and 8 bases at J, with 14 bases between. As DNA, the CDR3 is TGTGCCAGCCGGGGGTCGTGGGATGAGCAGTTCTTC. It translates to CASRGSWDEQFF.

This chain joins TRBV7-8 and TRBJ1-2; D not certain. V lost 1 base, J lost 5 bases, and 11 bases lay in between. The CDR3 has 14 amino acids. Germline V gives CDR1 SGHVS, CDR2 FQNEAQ. CDR3 amino acids: CASSLDSRPYGYTF. Written as DNA, the CDR3 is TGTGCCAGCAGCTTAGATTCCAGGCCGTATGGCTACACCTTC.

This clone turned up a few times. The rearrangement links TRBV5-8 to TRBJ2-3; tentative D call: TRBD1 (5 bases). The germline CDR1 and CDR2 sequences are SGHTS and YDEGEE. V lost 0 bases and J lost 2, with 10 bases in between. The CDR3 is made up of 15 amino acids. The CDR3 region is CASSLGGANTDTQYF. Here the CDR3 DNA reads TGTGCCAGCAGCTTGGGTGGGGCAAACACAGATACGCAGTATTTT.

The chain combines TRBV6-5 with TRBJ2-5; maybe TRBD2 (5 bases). This CDR3 has 14 residues. V lost 7 bases and J lost 2, with 14 bases in between. Germline-derived CDR1 and CDR2 are MNHEY and SVGAGI. DNA for the CDR3: TGTGCCAGCACCCCCGGACTTCGACAAGAGACCCAGTACTTC. This gives the protein CASTPGLRQETQYF.

The chain couples TRBV5-5 to TRBJ1-6, with TRBD1 matching over 12 bases. The junction had 2 bases not matched to a gene; V was cut back by 4 bases and J by 9 bases. This CDR3 region has 14 residues. Germline V gene data show CDR1 as SGHKS and CDR2 as YYEKEE (reference sequence). The CDR3 DNA follows: TGTGCCAGCAGCCGGGGACAGGGGGCTTCACCCCTCCACTTT. Its translation is CASSRGQGASPLHF.

This chain connects TRBV4-1 to TRBJ2-7; the D gene is possibly TRBD2 (6 bases). The germline V and J ends were trimmed by 0 bases and 3 bases, with 21 bases remaining between them. This CDR3 region has 18 residues. Germline CDR1 and CDR2: MGHRA and YSYEKL. As DNA, the CDR3 is TGCGCCAGCAGCCAAGATCAAAGGGGACTTGACCCCAACTACGAGCAGTACTTC. It codes for CASSQDQRGLDPNYEQYF.

The rearrangement joins TRBV6-5 to TRBJ1-5; no reliable D call. CDR3 length equals 14 residues. Germline assignment: CDR1 MNHEY and CDR2 SVGAGI. The V gene lost 4 bases and the J gene lost 0 bases, with 7 bases spanning the gap. The CDR3: CASSSGNSNQPQHF. For the CDR3, the DNA is TGTGCCAGCAGTTCGGGAAATAGCAATCAGCCCCAGCATTTT.

V and J are TRBV21-1 and TRBJ2-3; the table names TRBD2, a call not compared with the DNA. TRBV21-1 is reported as a pseudogene. The CDR3 runs 14 residues. CDR3 bases: TGTGCCACCTATCGGGGGGGGGCCACAGATACGCAGTATTTT. Its protein product is CATYRGGATDTQYF.

About this clone: Within the sample, other DNA sequences also encode this same CDR3. V is TRBV28 and J is TRBJ2-7, with 7 bases lining up with TRBD2. The V gene's germline CDR1 is MDHEN and CDR2 SYDVKM. V lost 6 bases to trimming and J lost 3 bases; unmatched junction nucleotides: 11. This CDR3 is built from 15 residues. This CDR3 is CASSLSGAVRYEQYF. CDR3 nucleotide sequence: TGTGCCAGCAGCTTAAGCGGGGCGGTCCGCTACGAGCAGTACTTC.

The chain couples TRBV2 to TRBJ1-2; D remains unclear. CDR1 and CDR2 from the germline V gene are SNHLY and FYNNEI. V lost 2 bases and J lost 0, with 10 bases in between. The CDR3 is 15 residues long. CDR3 nucleotides: TGTGCCAGCAGTGAAATGCGGGGAGCTAACTATGGCTACACCTTC. Protein: CASSEMRGANYGYTF.

J is TRBJ1-4 and V is TRBV5-1; 10 nucleotides align to TRBD1. Germline loops: CDR1 SGHRS, CDR2 YFSETQ. The trim removed 4 bases at V and 4 bases at J, leaving 7 bases unmatched. CDR3 length: 16 amino acids. In DNA, the CDR3 is TGCGCCAGCAGCCGGGACAGGGGAGGGAGTAATGAAAAACTGTTTTTT. The encoded protein is CASSRDRGGSNEKLFF.

This chain connects TRBV7-8 to TRBJ1-4, with D perhaps TRBD1 (6 bases). V gave up 1 base and J gave up 8 bases, with 11 bases separating them. Per germline, CDR1 SGHVS and CDR2 FQNEAQ. The CDR3 is 14 residues long. The CDR3 region has the DNA TGTGCCAGCAGCTTAGGGGGACAAACAGAAAAACTGTTTTTT. It is translated as CASSLGGQTEKLFF. The whole variable domain, remainder taken from reference TRBV7-8 and TRBJ1-4, is GAGVSQSPRYKVAKRGQDVALRCDPISGHVSLFWYQQALGQGPEFLTYFQNEAQLDKSGLPSDRFFAERPEGSVSTLKIQRTQQEDSAVYLCASSLGGQTEKLFFGSGTQLSVL.

The rearrangement uses TRBV6-5 and TRBJ2-3, with D hard to call. The CDR3 is made up of 13 amino acids. Germline values: CDR1 MNHEY, CDR2 SVGAGI. Trimming stripped 4 bases from V and 1 base from J, with 6 bases between. CDR3 coding DNA: TGTGCCAGCAGTTCGGGTGGCACAGATACGCAGTATTTT. This encodes CASSSGGTDTQYF.

This rearrangement joins TRBV14 to TRBJ1-3; D is ambiguous. Deletions cut 6 bases from V and 6 bases from J, with 15 bases between. CDR1 SGHDN and CDR2 FVKESK come from the germline V gene. The CDR3 is 14 amino acids. The CDR3 protein is CASRRGSGINTIYF. CDR3 nucleotide sequence: TGTGCCAGCAGACGTGGGAGCGGGATAAACACCATATATTTT.

The rearrangement uses TRBV27 and TRBJ1-1, with D perhaps TRBD1 (5 bases). The germline gives CDR1 MNHEY, CDR2 SMNVEV (reference sequence). The V end was cut by 5 bases, the J end by 3 bases, with 10 bases between. CDR3 length: 13 residues. This CDR3 is CASSPGGDTEAFF. CDR3 nucleotides: TGTGCCAGCAGTCCGGGGGGGGACACTGAAGCTTTCTTT.

The chain couples TRBV6-5 to TRBJ2-7; 9 bases map to TRBD1. Germline assignment: CDR1 MNHEY and CDR2 SVGAGI. The trim removed 5 bases at V and 3 bases at J, leaving 8 bases unmatched. This CDR3 has 15 residues. The CDR3 reads CASSLSGQGHYEQYF. The CDR3 DNA reads as TGTGCCAGCAGTCTCTCGGGACAGGGTCACTACGAGCAGTACTTC.

This clone was found once. The chain uses TRBV6-1 and TRBJ2-7; 7 bases fit TRBD2. Germline CDR1 and CDR2: MNHNS and SASEGT. The CDR3 has 15 amino acids. The V gene end was trimmed by 1 base and the J gene end by 5 bases; junction bases not matched to a gene: 8. This CDR3 reads CASSEDPGTTHEQYF. CDR3 nucleotide sequence: TGTGCCAGCAGTGAAGACCCGGGGACTACACACGAGCAGTACTTC.

The CDR3 sequence: CASSPLRLELNEQFF. In DNA form, the CDR3 reads TGCGCCAGCAGCCCCCTCAGACTAGAGCTCAATGAGCAGTTCTTC. This chain connects TRBV5-1 to TRBJ2-7; the D gene is possibly TRBD2 (6 bases). The DNA end favors TRBJ2-1, so the J call may be wrong. Germline loops: CDR1 SGHRS, CDR2 YFSETQ. This CDR3 has 15 residues.